The present T cell receptor beta chain was sequenced within a study of cytomegalovirus exposure and HLA in healthy donors. Germline V lookup: CDR1 SNHLY, CDR2 FYNNEI. V shed 8 bases and J shed 0 bases, with 8 bases lying between them. CDR3 length equals 14 residues. On this clone: The antigen is undetermined.

Study-level results: In a later analysis, DRB1 alleles had the most associated TCRs; HLA-C alleles the fewest.

The PCR ran on 60 Vbeta and 13 Jbeta primers. Assay: immunoSEQ multiplex PCR; the TCRdb copy retains only in-frame clones and omits some. The data hold over 70,000 clones, with approximately 69% observed a single time. The source is a woman in her fifties or sixties in good health and CMV-seropositive. The genes are TRBV2 and TRBJ2-6; tentative D call: TRBD1 (6 bases). Sequencing was carried out using PBMCs. The CDR3 loop is CASRQASGANVLTF. DNA for the CDR3: TGTGCCAGCCGACAGGCCTCTGGGGCCAACGTCCTGACTTTC.